The following is a TCR beta chain sequence with its context. Its antigen is as yet unknown. These data come from a study of graft-versus-host responses after intestinal transplantation. Overall study: Every one of the recipients received anti-thymocyte globulin induction and afterwards took tacrolimus and steroids for 3 to 4 years.

Study-level points and caveats: Present in recipient marrow, GvH clones included some that appeared first in ileum or blood. Within the allografts of patients who had graft-donor T cell macrochimerism, graft-versus-host to host-versus-graft clonal ratios were high.

Profiling relied on immunoSEQ multiplex PCR, and the TCRdb table lists in-frame clones only, not all of them. The sample has roughly 89,000 clones, roughly 92% seen once. This TCR was sampled from a human donor who received an intestinal transplant. Specimen: unstimulated CD4+ T cells sorted from spleen or lymph node cells, collected before intestinal transplant.

The CDR3 sequence is CASSSGGTGNTEAFF. CDR3 in DNA: TGTGCCAGCAGCTCAGGGGGGACGGGAAACACTGAAGCTTTCTTT. This rearrangement joins TRBV11-1 to TRBJ1-1; 7 bases line up with TRBD1. This CDR3 comprises 15 residues. V gave up 4 bases and J gave up 2 bases; unmatched junction bases: 7. Germline CDR1 reads SGHAT; CDR2 reads FQDESV (reference sequence). The complete variable domain, with remaining parts taken from reference TRBV11-1 and TRBJ1-1, reads EAEVAQSPRYKITEKSQAVAFWCDPISGHATLYWYRQILGQGPELLVQFQDESVVDDSQLPKDRFSAERLKGVDSTLKIQPAELGDSAMYLCASSSGGTGNTEAFFGQGTRLTVV.